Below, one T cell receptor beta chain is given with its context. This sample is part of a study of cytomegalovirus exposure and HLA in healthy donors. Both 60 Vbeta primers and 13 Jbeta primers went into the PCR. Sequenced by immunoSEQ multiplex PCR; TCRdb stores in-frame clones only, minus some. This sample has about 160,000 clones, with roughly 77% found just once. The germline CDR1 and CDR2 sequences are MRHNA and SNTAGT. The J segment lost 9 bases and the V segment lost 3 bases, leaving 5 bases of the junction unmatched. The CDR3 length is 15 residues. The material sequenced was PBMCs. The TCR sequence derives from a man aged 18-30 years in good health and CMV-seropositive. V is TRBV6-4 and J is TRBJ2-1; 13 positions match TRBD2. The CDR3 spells CASSEGLAGRGEQFF. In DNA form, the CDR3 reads TGTGCCAGCAGTGAGGGACTAGCGGGGCGGGGTGAGCAGTTCTTC.